This TCR beta chain came from a study of T cell responses to AZD1222 COVID-19 vaccine. This clone was found a few times. The germline gives CDR1 MNHNY, CDR2 SVGAGI (reference sequence). V lost 6 bases and J 3 bases, leaving 10 bases between the germline ends. The CDR3 extends over 13 amino acids. Libraries were prepared by immunoSEQ multiplex PCR; TCRdb keeps only in-frame clonotypes and omits some of them. In the table there are 150,000 to 200,000 clones, 87% of which are singletons. The receptor comes from an adult in good health. The chain uses TRBV6-6 and TRBJ2-3; D ambiguous. The material sequenced was peripheral blood, taken on day 0 of MenACWY control vaccination. The CDR3 DNA sequence: TGTGCCAGCAGAAGCCAAGCGACAGATACGCAGTATTTT. Translation gives CASRSQATDTQYF.